This T cell receptor (beta chain) emerged from a study of blood T cells in healthy people across ages. Regarding the study as a whole: Among T cells, TCR beta diversity per million cells dropped roughly linearly as age rose.

This CDR3 is 12 amino acids long. CDR1 is LGHDT and CDR2 is YNNKEL in the germline V gene (reference sequence). A note on this clonotype: Its antigen is unidentified.

A sample-barcoded 5' primer and a J-beta primer mix were used in a second PCR of roughly 7 to 11 cycles. TCRdb reprocessed the 5' RACE reads with MiXCR, giving one entry per CDR3 protein. The data contain some 800,000 distinct CDR3 sequences, approximately 25% of them seen just once; the ten biggest clones take up roughly 3.5%. This sample also belongs to another study, concerning T cells of mothers and their children. That paper adds: Reads recorded for TCR beta CDR3 numbered over 9 million per mother and roughly 3 million per child. At a sensitivity of about 100 clones per million clonotypes, no persistent microchimeric T cell clones appeared.

The chain combines TRBV3-1 with TRBJ2-5; D is perhaps TRBD1 (5 bases). The J call may be incorrect, as the DNA end agrees better with TRBJ2-7. The clonotype comes from a boy aged 10-17 years in good health. The specimen was blood. The DNA of the CDR3 is TGTGCCAGCAGCCAAAGGGGCTACGAGCAGTACTTC. This translates into CASSQRGYEQYF.